Below, 29 T cell receptor beta chains from the same sample are listed, as sequenced in a study of blood T cell repertoires in COVID-19. Assay: immunoSEQ multiplex PCR; the TCRdb copy retains only in-frame clones and omits some. Of hundreds of thousands of clones listed, roughly 90% are singletons. Specimen: PBMCs or T cells enriched from blood (not recorded which). The receptors here all came from a woman aged 40 to 50 who had recovered from COVID-19.

The J gene is TRBJ2-1, the V gene TRBV5-1; 14 bases line up with TRBD2. V was pared by 5 bases and J by 7 bases, with 11 bases of the junction left unmatched. This CDR3 has 17 residues. Looked up from germline, CDR1 is SGHRS and CDR2 is YFSETQ. CDR3 DNA: TGCGCCAGCAGTTACTCGGGACTAGCGGGAGCTCGGAATGAGCAGTTCTTC. Translation gives CASSYSGLAGARNEQFF.

The chain combines TRBV3-1 (or the pseudogene TRBV3-2) with TRBJ2-5, with a possible D match to TRBD2 (6 bases). CDR1 and CDR2 from the germline V gene are LGHDT and YNNKEL (reference sequence). The CDR3 contains 17 residues. V was clipped by 3 bases and J by 5 bases, with 22 bases between them. CDR3 sequence reads: CASSQPARGVGGETQYF. The CDR3 nucleotides are TGTGCCAGCAGCCAGCCCGCTAGGGGCGTTGGGGGGGAGACCCAGTACTTC.

This clone was counted once. The J gene is TRBJ2-1, the V gene TRBV24-1; TRBD1 aligns across 7 bases. CDR1 KGHDR and CDR2 SFDVKD come from the germline V gene. The CDR3 covers 15 residues. V trimming: 0 bases; J trimming: 5 bases; junction bases outside the gene matches: 3. DNA of the CDR3: TGTGCCACCAGTGATTTGGACAGGGCTAACAATGAGCAGTTCTTC. Translating gives CATSDLDRANNEQFF.

This clone was seen a few times. V is TRBV2 and J is TRBJ1-4; 9 nucleotides line up with TRBD1. The CDR3 sequence is 15 residues long. Trimming at V came to 6 bases and at J to 2 bases, leaving 4 bases not matched to a gene. CDR1 and CDR2 from the germline V gene are SNHLY and FYNNEI. The CDR3 sequence: CASRDRGWTNEKLFF. Here the CDR3 DNA reads TGTGCCAGCAGGGACAGGGGATGGACTAATGAAAAACTGTTTTTT.

Details on this clone: A read error may account for a junction end that differs from germline. In nucleotides, the CDR3 is TGTGCCAGCGGCTTGAGGACTGAAGCTTTCTTT. Translating gives CASGLRTEAFF. The chain links TRBV11-2 to TRBJ1-1; no reliable D call. This CDR3 has 11 residues. Germline CDR1 and CDR2: SGHAT and FQNNGV.

The J gene is TRBJ1-2, the V gene TRBV27; TRBD1 might be the D (5 bases). The CDR3 is 15 amino acids. Germline V gene sequence: CDR1 MNHEY, CDR2 SMNVEV (reference sequence). V lost 2 bases and J 9 bases, leaving 19 bases between the germline ends. CDR3 bases: TGTGCCAGCAGTTTAGGGGGAGGAACTCTATGGAGCTACACCTTC. This translates into CASSLGGGTLWSYTF.

The J gene is TRBJ2-7, the V gene TRBV5-1; 9 bases align to TRBD1. The germline V gene has CDR1 SGHRS and CDR2 YFSETQ. The V and J ends lost 4 bases and 3 bases, in that order; junction bases with no gene match: 5. This CDR3 contains 14 residues. CDR3 protein: CASSPGQGFYEQYF. DNA of the CDR3: TGCGCCAGCAGCCCGGGACAGGGATTCTACGAGCAGTACTTC.

This chain uses TRBV7-8 with TRBJ2-7; TRBD1 matches at 9 bases. Per the germline V gene, CDR1 is SGHVS and CDR2 is FQNEAQ. V was clipped by 5 bases and J by 5 bases; unmatched bases: 7. The CDR3 consists of 14 residues. The CDR3 DNA reads TGTGCCAGCAGCCTCCAGACAGGGGGGGACGAGCAGTACTTC. Translated, it gives CASSLQTGGDEQYF.

The rearrangement links TRBV2 to TRBJ2-5, with D possibly being TRBD1 (6 bases). Deletions cut 6 bases from V and 3 bases from J, with 11 bases between. The CDR3 spans 13 residues. Germline V lookup: CDR1 SNHLY, CDR2 FYNNEI. This CDR3 is CASRRTAEETQYF. Written as DNA, the CDR3 is TGTGCCAGCAGGAGGACAGCCGAAGAGACCCAGTACTTC.

This clone has a single count. The rearrangement uses TRBV7-2 and TRBJ2-7, with 7 bases fitting TRBD2. The CDR3 spans 16 residues. Per germline, CDR1 SGHTA and CDR2 FQGNSA. Unmatched junction bases numbered 11, after V lost 3 bases and J lost 3 bases. The CDR3 here is CASSFALAASLYEQYF. In DNA form, the CDR3 reads TGTGCCAGCAGCTTTGCTCTAGCGGCCAGCCTCTACGAGCAGTACTTC.

The chain joins TRBV11-2 to TRBJ1-6; no firm D call. Germline assignment: CDR1 SGHAT and CDR2 FQNNGV. The ends were cut back, 1 base at V and 9 bases at J, with 16 bases in the middle. The CDR3 sequence is 16 residues long. The CDR3 DNA follows: TGTGCCAGCAGCTTAGCTCTCGGAACAGCGGGTTCACCCCTCCACTTT. It encodes CASSLALGTAGSPLHF.

The table lists this clone with a count of one. This chain connects TRBV7-2 to TRBJ2-7; 10 bases align to TRBD2. V dropped 2 bases and J dropped 3; count of bases not matched to a gene: 4. The CDR3 loop spans 15 amino acids. Per germline, CDR1 SGHTA and CDR2 FQGNSA. The CDR3: CASSLRLAGFYEQYF. In nucleotides, the CDR3 is TGTGCCAGCAGCTTACGACTAGCGGGTTTCTACGAGCAGTACTTC.

The rearrangement links TRBV9 to TRBJ1-6; D may be TRBD1 (5 bases). The V end was cut by 7 bases, the J end by 10 bases, with 18 bases between. CDR3 length: 14 amino acids. Germline CDR1 and CDR2: SGDLS and YYNGEE. The CDR3 reads CASGAIGADSPLHF. The CDR3 nucleotides read TGTGCCAGCGGCGCCATAGGGGCCGACTCACCCCTCCACTTT.

The chain employs TRBV27 and TRBJ2-3, with a possible D match to TRBD1 (6 bases). V was cut by 2 bases and J by 6 bases, with 15 bases left in between. CDR1 MNHEY and CDR2 SMNVEV come from the germline V gene (reference sequence). There are 15 residues in the CDR3. The CDR3 here is CASSLQGLSGDTQYF. The CDR3 nucleotides read TGTGCCAGCAGTTTACAGGGGCTGTCTGGTGATACGCAGTATTTT.

This chain uses TRBV7-2 with TRBJ1-1; D might be TRBD1 (5 bases). The germline V gene has CDR1 SGHTA and CDR2 FQGNSA. Between the trimmed V and J ends, which lost 1 base and 4 bases, there was a span of 19 bases. The CDR3 contains 17 residues. The CDR3 loop reads CASSLVGKMGGGTEAFF. For the CDR3, the DNA is TGTGCCAGCAGCTTAGTGGGGAAAATGGGGGGTGGCACTGAAGCTTTCTTT.

This chain joins TRBV9 and TRBJ2-1; 9 bases line up with TRBD2. V lost 4 bases to trimming and J lost 2 bases; unmatched junction nucleotides: 7. Germline V gene lookup returns CDR1 SGDLS and CDR2 YYNGEE. CDR3 size: 16 residues. CDR3 DNA sequence: TGTGCCAGCAGCACTTCTAGCGGGGACGCCTACAATGAGCAGTTCTTC. It yields the protein CASSTSSGDAYNEQFF.

The chain uses TRBV5-1 and TRBJ2-5; 8 bases agree with TRBD2. This CDR3 is built from 15 residues. Germline V gene sequence: CDR1 SGHRS, CDR2 YFSETQ. Germline trimming cut 0 bases from V and 7 bases from J; bases unmatched to any gene: 8. The CDR3 region is CASSLVPGLGWTQYF. DNA of the CDR3: TGCGCCAGCAGCTTGGTACCGGGACTAGGTTGGACCCAGTACTTC.

For the CDR3, the DNA is TGCGCCAGCAGCTATACACTGAACACTGAAGCTTTCTTT. It is translated as CASSYTLNTEAFF. The chain has TRBV5-1 and TRBJ1-1; no definite D call. Trimming left V 3 bases short and J 0 bases short, with 6 bases between. Germline CDR1 and CDR2: SGHRS and YFSETQ. CDR3 size: 13 residues.

The chain joins TRBV7-2 to TRBJ2-1; 7 nucleotides align to TRBD2. Germline trimming cut 6 bases from V and 4 bases from J; bases unmatched to any gene: 3. The germline gives CDR1 SGHTA, CDR2 FQGNSA. The CDR3 consists of 13 residues. CDR3 DNA: TGTGCCAGCAGGGGACTACCTTACAATGAGCAGTTCTTC. It is translated as CASRGLPYNEQFF. Supplemented by reference TRBV7-2 and TRBJ2-1, the full variable domain reads GAGVSQSPSNKVTEKGKDVELRCDPISGHTALYWYRQSLGQGLEFLIYFQGNSAPDKSGLPSDRFSAERTGGSVSTLTIQRTQQEDSAVYLCASRGLPYNEQFFGPGTRLTVL.

The chain recombines TRBV3-1 (or the pseudogene TRBV3-2) with TRBJ1-4; D call uncertain. Germline CDR1 LGHDT, CDR2 YNNKEL (reference sequence). The CDR3 has 15 residues. Trimming shortened V by 6 bases and J by 2 bases, and 13 bases separated the two germline ends. The CDR3: CASSPTSSTNEKLFF. The CDR3 DNA follows: TGTGCCAGCAGTCCGACAAGCAGTACTAATGAAAAACTGTTTTTT.

J is TRBJ2-7 and V is TRBV14; 10 bases fit TRBD2. CDR3 length: 18 residues. V lost 0 bases, J lost 7 bases, and 15 bases stayed unmatched. CDR1 and CDR2 (germline): SGHDN, FVKESK. The CDR3 protein is CASSQDLKGLAGVDEQYF. Written as DNA, the CDR3 is TGTGCCAGCAGCCAAGATCTTAAAGGGCTAGCGGGAGTGGATGAGCAGTACTTC.

This chain links TRBV11-3 with TRBJ2-5; no firm D call. The CDR3 covers 15 residues. V lost 3 bases, J lost 5 bases, and 16 bases lay in between. The germline V gene encodes CDR1 SGHNT and CDR2 YENEEA. CDR3 DNA: TGTGCCAGCAGCTTTGAGTGGAGTTCTTTGGAGACCCAGTACTTC. Translating gives CASSFEWSSLETQYF.

This chain links TRBV6-2 or TRBV6-3 with TRBJ1-2, with 7 bases aligning to TRBD1. Trimming cost V 5 bases and J 2 bases; bases outside gene matches: 2. Germline V lookup: CDR1 MNHEY, CDR2 SVGEGT. The CDR3 has 13 residues. The DNA of the CDR3 is TGTGCCAGCAGTCGACAGGGAAACTATGGCTACACCTTC. This sequence encodes CASSRQGNYGYTF.

This sequence joins TRBV3-1 (or the pseudogene TRBV3-2) and TRBJ2-1; TRBD2 aligns across 15 bases. This CDR3 is built from 19 residues. CDR1 is LGHDT and CDR2 is YNNKEL in the germline V gene (reference sequence). V lost 3 bases to trimming and J lost 2 bases; unmatched junction nucleotides: 8. Written as DNA, the CDR3 is TGTGCCAGCAGCCAGACTCGGACTAGCGGGAGGGGGACCTACAATGAGCAGTTCTTC. Translating gives CASSQTRTSGRGTYNEQFF.

The V and J genes are TRBV10-3 and TRBJ1-3; D gene ambiguous. The CDR3 totals 15 residues. Per germline, CDR1 ENHRY and CDR2 SYGVKD. Trimming took off 0 bases at V and 4 bases at J, with 10 bases between the two ends. The CDR3 spells CAISESRSSGNTIYF. For the CDR3, the DNA is TGTGCCATCAGTGAGTCGAGGAGTTCCGGAAACACCATATATTTT.

The gene calls are TRBV5-1 and TRBJ2-5, with 8 nucleotides matching TRBD1. CDR3 length: 15 amino acids. The ends lost 1 base at V and 1 base at J; junction bases unmatched: 3. From germline, CDR1 is SGHRS and CDR2 YFSETQ. CDR3 sequence (DNA): TGCGCCAGCAGCTTGACAGGGGGTCTCCAAGAGACCCAGTACTTC. It translates to CASSLTGGLQETQYF.

The J gene is TRBJ1-4, the V gene TRBV10-1; D is uncertain. V lost 5 bases and J 8 bases, leaving 15 bases between the germline ends. The CDR3 runs to 14 residues. CDR1 and CDR2 (germline): WNHNN, SYGVQD (reference sequence). The DNA for the CDR3 is TGCGCCAGCAGTCCGGACTCGGGTGGGGAAAAACTGTTTTTT. This translates into CASSPDSGGEKLFF.

The DNA of the CDR3 is TGTGCCAGCAGCTTAAGGACAGGGGGGCTAGCTCAGCCCCAGCATTTT. Its translation: CASSLRTGGLAQPQHF. The chain employs TRBV7-2 and TRBJ1-5, with 10 bases aligning to TRBD1. This CDR3 comprises 16 residues. Germline V CDR1 and CDR2: SGHTA, FQGNSA. V lost 2 bases, J lost 6 bases, and 7 bases stayed unmatched. Drawing the rest from reference TRBV7-2 and TRBJ1-5, the complete variable domain is GAGVSQSPSNKVTEKGKDVELRCDPISGHTALYWYRQSLGQGLEFLIYFQGNSAPDKSGLPSDRFSAERTGGSVSTLTIQRTQQEDSAVYLCASSLRTGGLAQPQHFGDGTRLSIL.

The chain joins TRBV30 to TRBJ1-4; D may be TRBD1 (6 bases). The CDR3 is 14 amino acids. Germline assignment: CDR1 GTSNPN and CDR2 SVGIG (reference sequence). With 6 bases removed from V and 7 bases from J, the gap between germline ends came to 18 bases. CDR3 sequence reads: CACIDKGGGEKLFF. In nucleotides, the CDR3 is TGTGCCTGCATCGACAAGGGAGGGGGTGAAAAACTGTTTTTT.